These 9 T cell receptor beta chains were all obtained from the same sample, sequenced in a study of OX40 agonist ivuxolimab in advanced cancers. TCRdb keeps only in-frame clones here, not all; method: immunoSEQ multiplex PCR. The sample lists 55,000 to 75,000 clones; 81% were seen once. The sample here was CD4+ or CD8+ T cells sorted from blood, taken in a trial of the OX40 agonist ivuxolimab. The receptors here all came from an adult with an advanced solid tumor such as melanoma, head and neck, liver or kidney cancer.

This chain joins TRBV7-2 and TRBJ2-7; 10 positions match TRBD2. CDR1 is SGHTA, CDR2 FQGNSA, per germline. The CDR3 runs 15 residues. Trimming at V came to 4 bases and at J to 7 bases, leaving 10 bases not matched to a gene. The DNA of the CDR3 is TGTGCCAGCAGCTACAGCGGGGGGGGAGGAAGGGAGCAGTACTTC. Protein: CASSYSGGGGREQYF.

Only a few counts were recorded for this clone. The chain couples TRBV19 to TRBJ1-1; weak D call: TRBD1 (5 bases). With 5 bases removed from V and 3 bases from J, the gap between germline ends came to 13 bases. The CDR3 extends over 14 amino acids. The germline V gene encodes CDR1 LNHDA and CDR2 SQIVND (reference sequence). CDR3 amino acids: CASSLRGLDTEAFF. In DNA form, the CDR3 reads TGTGCCAGTAGTCTGAGGGGATTGGACACTGAAGCTTTCTTT. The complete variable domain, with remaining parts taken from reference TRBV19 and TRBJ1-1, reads DGGITQSPKYLFRKEGQNVTLSCEQNLNHDAMYWYRQDPGQGLRLIYYSQIVNDFQKGDIAEGYSVSREKKESFPLTVTSAQKNPTAFYLCASSLRGLDTEAFFGQGTRLTVV.

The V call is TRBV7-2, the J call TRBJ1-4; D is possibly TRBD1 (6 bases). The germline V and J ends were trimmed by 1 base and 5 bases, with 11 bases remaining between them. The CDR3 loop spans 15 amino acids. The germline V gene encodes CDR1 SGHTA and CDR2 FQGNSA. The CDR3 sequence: CASSLGGAANEKLFF. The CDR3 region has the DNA TGTGCCAGCAGCTTAGGGGGGGCAGCAAATGAAAAACTGTTTTTT.

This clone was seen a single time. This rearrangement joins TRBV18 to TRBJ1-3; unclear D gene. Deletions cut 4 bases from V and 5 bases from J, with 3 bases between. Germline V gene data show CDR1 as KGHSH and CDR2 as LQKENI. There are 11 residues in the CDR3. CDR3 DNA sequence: TGTGCCAGCTCACAAAGAAACACCATATATTTT. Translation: CASSQRNTIYF.

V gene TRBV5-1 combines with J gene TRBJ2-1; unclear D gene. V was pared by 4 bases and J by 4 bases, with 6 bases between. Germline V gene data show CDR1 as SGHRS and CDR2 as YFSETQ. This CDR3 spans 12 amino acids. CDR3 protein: CASSAGYNEQFF. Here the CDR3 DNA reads TGCGCCAGCAGCGCCGGGTACAATGAGCAGTTCTTC.

Here the CDR3 DNA reads TGTGCCAGCAGCTTGGAAGGTCTTGGGATCTCTGGAAACACCATATATTTT. It yields the protein CASSLEGLGISGNTIYF. The chain links TRBV5-6 to TRBJ1-3; D gene uncertain. CDR3 length: 17 amino acids. V was cut by 0 bases and J by 0 bases, with 13 bases left in between. CDR1 is SGHDT, CDR2 YYEEEE, per germline.

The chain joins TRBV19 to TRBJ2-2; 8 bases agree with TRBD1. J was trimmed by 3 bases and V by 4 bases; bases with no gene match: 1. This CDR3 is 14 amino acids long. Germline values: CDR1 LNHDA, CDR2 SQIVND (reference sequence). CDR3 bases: TGTGCCAGTAGTACAGGGGGCTACACCGGGGAGCTGTTTTTT. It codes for CASSTGGYTGELFF.

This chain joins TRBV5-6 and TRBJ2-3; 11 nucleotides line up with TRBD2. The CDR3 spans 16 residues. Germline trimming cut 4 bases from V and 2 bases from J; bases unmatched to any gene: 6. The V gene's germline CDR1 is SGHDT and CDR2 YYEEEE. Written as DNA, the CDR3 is TGTGCCAGCAGCGCTACTAGCGGGGGCCTCACAGATACGCAGTATTTT. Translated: CASSATSGGLTDTQYF. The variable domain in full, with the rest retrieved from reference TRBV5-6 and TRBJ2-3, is DAGVTQSPTHLIKTRGQQVTLRCSPKSGHDTVSWYQQALGQGPQFIFQYYEEEERQRGNFPDRFSGHQFPNYSSELNVNALLLGDSALYLCASSATSGGLTDTQYFGPGTRLTVL.

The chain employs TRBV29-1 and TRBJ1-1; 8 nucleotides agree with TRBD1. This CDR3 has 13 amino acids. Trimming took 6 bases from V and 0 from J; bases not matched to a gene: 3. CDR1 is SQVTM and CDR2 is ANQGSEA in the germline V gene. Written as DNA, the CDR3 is TGCAGCGTATTACAGGGGGTGAACACTGAAGCTTTCTTT. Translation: CSVLQGVNTEAFF.